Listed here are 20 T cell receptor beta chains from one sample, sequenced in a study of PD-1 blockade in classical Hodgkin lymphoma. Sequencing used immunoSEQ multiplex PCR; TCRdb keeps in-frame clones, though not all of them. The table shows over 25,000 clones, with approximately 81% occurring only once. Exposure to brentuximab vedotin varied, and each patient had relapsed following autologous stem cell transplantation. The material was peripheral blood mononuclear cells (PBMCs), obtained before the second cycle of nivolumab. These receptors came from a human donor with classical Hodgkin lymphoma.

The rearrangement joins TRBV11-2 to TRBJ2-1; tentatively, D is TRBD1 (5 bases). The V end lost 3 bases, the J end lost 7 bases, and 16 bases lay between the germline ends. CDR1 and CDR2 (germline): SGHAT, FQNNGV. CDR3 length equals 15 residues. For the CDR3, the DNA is TGTGCCAGCAGCTTCGAAGGGGCAGGTTGGAATGAGCAGTTCTTC. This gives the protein CASSFEGAGWNEQFF.

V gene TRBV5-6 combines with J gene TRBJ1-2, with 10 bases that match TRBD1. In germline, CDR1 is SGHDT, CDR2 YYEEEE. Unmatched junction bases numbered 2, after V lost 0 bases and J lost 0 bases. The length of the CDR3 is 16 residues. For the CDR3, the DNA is TGTGCCAGCAGCTTGGTAGGGACAGGGGCTAACTATGGCTACACCTTC. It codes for CASSLVGTGANYGYTF.

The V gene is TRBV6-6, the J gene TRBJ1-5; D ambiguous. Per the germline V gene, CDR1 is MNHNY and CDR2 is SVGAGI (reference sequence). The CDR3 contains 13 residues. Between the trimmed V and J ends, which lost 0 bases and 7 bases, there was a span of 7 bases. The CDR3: CASSYSPEQPQHF. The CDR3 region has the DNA TGTGCCAGCAGTTACTCCCCCGAGCAGCCCCAGCATTTT.

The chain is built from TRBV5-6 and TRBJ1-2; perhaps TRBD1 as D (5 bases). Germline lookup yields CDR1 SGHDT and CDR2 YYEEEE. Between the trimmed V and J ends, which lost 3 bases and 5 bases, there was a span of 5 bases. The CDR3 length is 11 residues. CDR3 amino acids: CASSSGYGYTF. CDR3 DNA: TGTGCCAGCAGCTCAGGGTATGGCTACACCTTC. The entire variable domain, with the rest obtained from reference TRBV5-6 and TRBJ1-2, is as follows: DAGVTQSPTHLIKTRGQQVTLRCSPKSGHDTVSWYQQALGQGPQFIFQYYEEEERQRGNFPDRFSGHQFPNYSSELNVNALLLGDSALYLCASSSGYGYTFGSGTRLTVV.

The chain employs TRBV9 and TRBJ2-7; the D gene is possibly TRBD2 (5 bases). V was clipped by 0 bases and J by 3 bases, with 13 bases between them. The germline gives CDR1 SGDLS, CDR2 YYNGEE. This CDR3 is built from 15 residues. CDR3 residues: CASSVGSGTIYEQYF. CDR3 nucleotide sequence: TGTGCCAGCAGCGTAGGGTCGGGAACGATCTACGAGCAGTACTTC.

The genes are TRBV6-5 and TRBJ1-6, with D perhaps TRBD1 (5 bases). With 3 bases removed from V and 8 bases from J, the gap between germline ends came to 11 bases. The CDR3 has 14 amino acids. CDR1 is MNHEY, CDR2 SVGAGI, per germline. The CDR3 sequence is CASSYTGGDSPLHF. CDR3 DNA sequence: TGTGCCAGCAGTTATACAGGAGGTGATTCACCCCTCCACTTT.

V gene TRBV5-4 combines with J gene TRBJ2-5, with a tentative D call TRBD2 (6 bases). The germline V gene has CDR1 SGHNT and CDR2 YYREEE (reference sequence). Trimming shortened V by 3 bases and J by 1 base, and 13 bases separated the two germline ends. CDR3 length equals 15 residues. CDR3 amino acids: CASSSATSPQETQYF. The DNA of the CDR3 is TGTGCCAGCAGCTCGGCAACTAGCCCCCAAGAGACCCAGTACTTC.

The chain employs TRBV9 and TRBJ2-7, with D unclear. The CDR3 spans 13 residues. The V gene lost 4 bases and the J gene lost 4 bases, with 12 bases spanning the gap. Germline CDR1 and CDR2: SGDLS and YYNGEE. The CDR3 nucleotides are TGTGCCAGCAGCCCAGCCCTAGGGTACGAGCAGTACTTC. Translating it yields CASSPALGYEQYF.

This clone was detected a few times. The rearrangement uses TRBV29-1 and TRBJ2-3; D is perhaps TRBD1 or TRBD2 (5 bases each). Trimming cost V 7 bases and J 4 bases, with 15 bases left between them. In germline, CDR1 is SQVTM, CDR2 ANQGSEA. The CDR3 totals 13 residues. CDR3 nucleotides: TGCAGCGCGAGGGGTGATTCCTCAGATACGCAGTATTTT. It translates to CSARGDSSDTQYF.

The CDR3 sequence: CASSRTGFPYGYTF. CDR3 in DNA: TGTGCCAGCAGCCGGACAGGGTTCCCCTATGGCTACACCTTC. The chain joins TRBV7-2 to TRBJ1-2, with 8 nucleotides matching TRBD1. The ends lost 5 bases at V and 4 bases at J; junction bases unmatched: 6. The germline V gene has CDR1 SGHTA and CDR2 FQGNSA. CDR3 length: 14 residues.

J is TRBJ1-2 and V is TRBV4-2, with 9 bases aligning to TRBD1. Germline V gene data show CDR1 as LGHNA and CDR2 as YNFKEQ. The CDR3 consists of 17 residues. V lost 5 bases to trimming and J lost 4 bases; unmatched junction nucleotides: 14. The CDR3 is CASSAPGQGSKGYGYTF. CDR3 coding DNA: TGTGCCAGCAGCGCACCGGGACAGGGATCGAAGGGCTATGGCTACACCTTC.

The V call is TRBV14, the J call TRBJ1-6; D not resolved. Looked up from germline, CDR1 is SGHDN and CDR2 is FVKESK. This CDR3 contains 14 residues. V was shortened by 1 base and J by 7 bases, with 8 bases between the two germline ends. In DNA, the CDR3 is TGTGCCAGCAGCCAAGTGGTCGGGAATTCACCCCTCCACTTT. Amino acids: CASSQVVGNSPLHF.

The CDR3 region is CASSAVRQETQYF. The CDR3 DNA sequence: TGTGCCAGCAGTGCGGTGAGACAAGAGACCCAGTACTTC. The chain combines TRBV2 with TRBJ2-5; D is uncertain. With 4 bases removed from V and 2 bases from J, the gap between germline ends came to 8 bases. Germline loops: CDR1 SNHLY, CDR2 FYNNEI. This CDR3 has 13 residues. The full variable domain, in which reference TRBV2 and TRBJ2-5 provide the parts outside the CDR3, is EPEVTQTPSHQVTQMGQEVILRCVPISNHLYFYWYRQILGQKVEFLVSFYNNEISEKSEIFDDQFSVERPDGSNFTLKIRSTKLEDSAMYFCASSAVRQETQYFGPGTRLLVL.

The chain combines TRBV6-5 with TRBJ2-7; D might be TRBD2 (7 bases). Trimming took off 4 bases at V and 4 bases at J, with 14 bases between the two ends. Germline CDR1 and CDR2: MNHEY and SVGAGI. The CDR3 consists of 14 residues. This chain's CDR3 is CASSFREGGYEQYF. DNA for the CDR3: TGTGCCAGCAGTTTCCGAGAGGGGGGGTACGAGCAGTACTTC.

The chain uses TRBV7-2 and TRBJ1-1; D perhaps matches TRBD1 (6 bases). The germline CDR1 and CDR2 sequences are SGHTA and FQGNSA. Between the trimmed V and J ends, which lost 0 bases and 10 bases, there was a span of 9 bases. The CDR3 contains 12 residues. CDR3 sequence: CASSLAGRGAFF. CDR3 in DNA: TGTGCCAGCAGCTTAGCGGGCAGGGGAGCTTTCTTT. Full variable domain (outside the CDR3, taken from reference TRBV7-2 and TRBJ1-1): GAGVSQSPSNKVTEKGKDVELRCDPISGHTALYWYRQSLGQGLEFLIYFQGNSAPDKSGLPSDRFSAERTGGSVSTLTIQRTQQEDSAVYLCASSLAGRGAFFGQGTRLTVV.

CDR3 DNA: TGTGCCAGCAGCCAAGCCACGGGACAGGGCAATCAGCCCCAGCATTTT. Protein sequence: CASSQATGQGNQPQHF. The chain combines TRBV4-2 with TRBJ1-5; 8 nucleotides agree with TRBD1. V lost 1 base and J lost 2; bases outside the gene matches: 4. The CDR3 is 16 amino acids. Germline V CDR1 and CDR2: LGHNA, YNFKEQ.

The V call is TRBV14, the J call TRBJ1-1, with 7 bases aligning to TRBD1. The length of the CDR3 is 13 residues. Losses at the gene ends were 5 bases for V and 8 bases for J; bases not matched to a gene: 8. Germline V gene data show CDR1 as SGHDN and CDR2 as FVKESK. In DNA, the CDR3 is TGTGCCAGCAGCTCGACCGCAGGGGGAGAAGCTTTCTTT. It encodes CASSSTAGGEAFF.

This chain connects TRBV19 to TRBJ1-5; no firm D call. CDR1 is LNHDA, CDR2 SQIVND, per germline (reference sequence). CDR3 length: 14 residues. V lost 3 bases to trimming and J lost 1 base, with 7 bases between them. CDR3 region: CASSIFSSNQPQHF. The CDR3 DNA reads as TGTGCCAGTAGTATTTTTTCGAGCAATCAGCCCCAGCATTTT.

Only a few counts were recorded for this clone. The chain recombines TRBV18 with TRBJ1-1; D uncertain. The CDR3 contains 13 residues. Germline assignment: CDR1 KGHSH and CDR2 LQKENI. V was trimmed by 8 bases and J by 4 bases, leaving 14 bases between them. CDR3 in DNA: TGTGCCAGCCGGCAGGATCAGGCCACTGAAGCTTTCTTT. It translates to CASRQDQATEAFF.

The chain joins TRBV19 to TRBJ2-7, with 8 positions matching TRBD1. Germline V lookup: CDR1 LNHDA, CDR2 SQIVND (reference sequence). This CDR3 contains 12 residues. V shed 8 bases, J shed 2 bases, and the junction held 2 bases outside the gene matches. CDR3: CASGQGPYEQYF. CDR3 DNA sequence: TGTGCCAGTGGACAGGGACCCTACGAGCAGTACTTC.